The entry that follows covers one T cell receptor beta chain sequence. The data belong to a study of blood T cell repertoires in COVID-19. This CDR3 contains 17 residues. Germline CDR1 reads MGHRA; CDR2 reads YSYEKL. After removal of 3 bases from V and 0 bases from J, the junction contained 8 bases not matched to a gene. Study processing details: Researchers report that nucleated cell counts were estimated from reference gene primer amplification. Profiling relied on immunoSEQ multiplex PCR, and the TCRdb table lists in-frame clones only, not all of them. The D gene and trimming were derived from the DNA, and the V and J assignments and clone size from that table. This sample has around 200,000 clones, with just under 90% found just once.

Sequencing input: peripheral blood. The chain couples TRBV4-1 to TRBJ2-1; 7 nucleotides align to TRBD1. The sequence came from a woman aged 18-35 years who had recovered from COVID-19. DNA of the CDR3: TGCGCCAGCAGCCAGCACCCCGGGACAGTCTCCTACAATGAGCAGTTCTTC. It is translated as CASSQHPGTVSYNEQFF.